The 4 T cell receptor beta chains presented below share a single source sample, sequenced in a study of early T cells in non-severe SARS-CoV-2 infection (dated by TCRdb to the early 2020s). Library method: 5' RACE. Sequenced on a NextSeq 500. TCRdb's own reprocessing of the public reads used fastp at Q25 and MiXCR and kept productive beta chains. When rows share a CDR3 protein, they turn into one entry using the most common DNA and genes. The sample contains around 47,000 distinct CDR3 sequences, approximately 10% of them found a single time. In total, the top ten clones hold 8.5% to 10% of the sample. Sequencing was carried out using whole blood. These receptors originate from an adult who was a healthcare worker with PCR-confirmed SARS-CoV-2 infection or an uninfected control (not recorded which).

In this sample, this clonotype turned up a few times. J is TRBJ2-1 and V is TRBV9; TRBD1 might be the D (6 bases). The CDR3 is made up of 12 amino acids. V lost 3 bases and J 7 bases, leaving 8 bases between the germline ends. CDR1 and CDR2 (germline): SGDLS, YYNGEE. The CDR3 region is CASSADRNEQFF. Here the CDR3 DNA reads TGTGCCAGCAGCGCCGACAGGAATGAGCAGTTCTTC.

Notes on this clonotype: One end of the junction is discordant with germline, which a read error may explain. The chain employs TRBV5-6 and TRBJ2-3; D might be TRBD1 (5 bases). Germline V CDR1 and CDR2: SGHDT, YYEEEE. The CDR3 runs 14 residues. The CDR3 loop reads CASSLGLEADTQYF. In DNA form, the CDR3 reads TGTGCCAGCAGTTTGGGGCTAGAGGCAGATACGCAGTATTTT.

Many counts were recorded for this clonotype. The chain couples TRBV25-1 to TRBJ2-3, with 11 nucleotides matching TRBD1. This CDR3 is 16 amino acids long. Trimming at V came to 8 bases and at J to 4 bases, leaving 11 bases not matched to a gene. Germline values: CDR1 MGHDK, CDR2 SYGVNS. The CDR3 DNA reads as TGTGCCAGCTCTTGGACAGGGGGCTTGTCCCCAGATACGCAGTATTTT. Translation: CASSWTGGLSPDTQYF. The full variable domain, completed using reference TRBV25-1 and TRBJ2-3, is EADIYQTPRYLVIGTGKKITLECSQTMGHDKMYWYQQDPGMELHLIHYSYGVNSTEKGDLSSESTVSRIRTEHFPLTLESARPSHTSQYLCASSWTGGLSPDTQYFGPGTRLTVL.

Regarding this clonotype: This may be a read error, as it is one base from a much larger clone. The chain combines TRBV6-5 with TRBJ1-5; weak D call: TRBD1 (5 bases). Germline V lookup: CDR1 MNHEY, CDR2 SVGAGI. The CDR3 is made up of 15 amino acids. The CDR3 bases are TGTGCCAGCAGTTACGGGGGTCATAGCAATCAGCCCCAGCGTTTT. It encodes CASSYGGHSNQPQRF.